The sequence of this TCR beta chain was determined in a study of beta chain features in type 1 diabetes. The study, taken as a whole, reports: At VDJ recombination sites, type 1 diabetes patients had fewer insertions and more deleted nucleotides. Researchers could not determine here whether HLA type influences TCRB rearrangement.

Of the isolated RNA, all was reverse transcribed, and so the sequenced material was expressed TCRB transcripts. The assay was immunoSEQ multiplex PCR, and TCRdb's table has in-frame clones only and misses some. Of more than 300,000 clones in the sample, 7.5% to 9% were seen once. This clone was detected many times. The antigen remains undetermined. Input material: central memory CD4+ T cells from blood. The TCR originated in a young woman in good health.

CDR3 sequence (DNA): TGTGCCAGCGCCGACAGGGCGCGGACCTACGAGCAGTACTTC. It codes for CASADRARTYEQYF. The genes are TRBV19 and TRBJ2-7, with 7 nucleotides matching TRBD1. The CDR3 extends over 14 amino acids. The ends lost 9 bases at V and 2 bases at J; junction bases unmatched: 10. Germline lookup yields CDR1 LNHDA and CDR2 SQIVND (reference sequence).